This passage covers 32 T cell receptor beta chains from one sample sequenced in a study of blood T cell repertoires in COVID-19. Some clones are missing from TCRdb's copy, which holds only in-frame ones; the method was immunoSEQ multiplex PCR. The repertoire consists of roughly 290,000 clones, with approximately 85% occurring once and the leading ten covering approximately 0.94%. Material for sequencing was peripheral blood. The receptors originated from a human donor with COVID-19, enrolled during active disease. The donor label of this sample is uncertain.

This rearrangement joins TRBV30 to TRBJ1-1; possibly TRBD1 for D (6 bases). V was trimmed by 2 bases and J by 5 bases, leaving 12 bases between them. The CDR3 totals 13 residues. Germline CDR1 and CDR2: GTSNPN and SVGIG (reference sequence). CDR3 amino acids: CAWSKGGATEAFF. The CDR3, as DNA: TGTGCCTGGAGTAAGGGGGGGGCTACTGAAGCTTTCTTT. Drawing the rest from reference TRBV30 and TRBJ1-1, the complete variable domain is SQTIHQWPATLVQPVGSPLSLECTVEGTSNPNLYWYRQAAGRGLQLLFYSVGIGQISSEVPQNLSASRPQDRQFILSSKKLLLSDSGFYLCAWSKGGATEAFFGQGTRLTVV.

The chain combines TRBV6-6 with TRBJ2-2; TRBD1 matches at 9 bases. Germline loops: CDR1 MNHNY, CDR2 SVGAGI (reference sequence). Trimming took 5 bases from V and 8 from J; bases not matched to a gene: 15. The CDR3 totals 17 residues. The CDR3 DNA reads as TGTGCCAGCAGTGGATCCGGGACAGGGTGGGCTGGTGGGGAGCTGTTTTTT. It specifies CASSGSGTGWAGGELFF.

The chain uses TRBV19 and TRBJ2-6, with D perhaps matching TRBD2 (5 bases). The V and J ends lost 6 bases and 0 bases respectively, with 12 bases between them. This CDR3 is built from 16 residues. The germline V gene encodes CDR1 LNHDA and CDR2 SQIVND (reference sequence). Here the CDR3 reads CASSRGLNSGANVLTF. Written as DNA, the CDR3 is TGTGCCAGTAGCAGAGGACTGAACTCTGGGGCCAACGTCCTGACTTTC.

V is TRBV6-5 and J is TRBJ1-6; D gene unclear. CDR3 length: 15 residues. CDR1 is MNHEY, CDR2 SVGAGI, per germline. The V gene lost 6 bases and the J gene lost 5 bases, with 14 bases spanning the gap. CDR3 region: CASSYGGFNNSPLHF. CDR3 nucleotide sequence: TGTGCCAGCAGCTACGGAGGGTTTAATAATTCACCCCTCCACTTT.

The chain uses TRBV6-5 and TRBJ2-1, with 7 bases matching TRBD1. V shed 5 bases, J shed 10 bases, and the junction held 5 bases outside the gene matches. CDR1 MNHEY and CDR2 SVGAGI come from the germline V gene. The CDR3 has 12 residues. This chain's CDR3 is CASSPRTGEQFF. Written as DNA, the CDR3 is TGTGCCAGCAGTCCCCGGACAGGCGAGCAGTTCTTC.

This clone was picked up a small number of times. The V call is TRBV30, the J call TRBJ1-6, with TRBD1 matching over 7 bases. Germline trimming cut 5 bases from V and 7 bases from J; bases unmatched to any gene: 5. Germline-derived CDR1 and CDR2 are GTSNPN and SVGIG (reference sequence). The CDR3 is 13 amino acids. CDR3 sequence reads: CAWGQAMNSPLHF. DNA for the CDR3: TGTGCCTGGGGACAGGCGATGAATTCACCCCTCCACTTT.

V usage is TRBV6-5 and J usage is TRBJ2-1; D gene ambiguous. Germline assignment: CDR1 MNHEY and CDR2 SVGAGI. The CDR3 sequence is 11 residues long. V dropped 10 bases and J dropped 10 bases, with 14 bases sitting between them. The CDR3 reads CATRNEGEQFF. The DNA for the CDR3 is TGTGCCACTAGGAACGAAGGCGAGCAGTTCTTC.

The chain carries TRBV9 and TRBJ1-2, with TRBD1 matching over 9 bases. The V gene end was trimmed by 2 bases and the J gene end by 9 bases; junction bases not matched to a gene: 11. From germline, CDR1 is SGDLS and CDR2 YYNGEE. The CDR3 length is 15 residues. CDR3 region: CASSVTGGAALSYTF. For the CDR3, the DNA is TGTGCCAGCAGCGTCACAGGGGGCGCGGCGTTAAGCTACACCTTC.

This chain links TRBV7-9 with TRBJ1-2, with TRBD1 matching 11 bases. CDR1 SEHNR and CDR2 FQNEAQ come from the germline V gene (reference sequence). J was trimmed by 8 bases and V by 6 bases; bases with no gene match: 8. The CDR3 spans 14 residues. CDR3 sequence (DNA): TGTGCCAGCAGAAAGGACAGGGGGCCGGGAGGCTACACCTTC. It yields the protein CASRKDRGPGGYTF.

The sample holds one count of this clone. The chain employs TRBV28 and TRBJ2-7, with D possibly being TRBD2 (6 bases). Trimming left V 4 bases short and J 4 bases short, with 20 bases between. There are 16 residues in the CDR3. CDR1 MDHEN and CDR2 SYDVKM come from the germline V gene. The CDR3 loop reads CASSSNRDSPWYEQYF. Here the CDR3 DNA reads TGTGCCAGCAGTTCGAACCGGGACTCGCCATGGTACGAGCAGTACTTC. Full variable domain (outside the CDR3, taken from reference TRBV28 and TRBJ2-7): DVKVTQSSRYLVKRTGEKVFLECVQDMDHENMFWYRQDPGLGLRLIYFSYDVKMKEKGDIPEGYSVSREKKERFSLILESASTNQTSMYLCASSSNRDSPWYEQYFGPGTRLTVT.

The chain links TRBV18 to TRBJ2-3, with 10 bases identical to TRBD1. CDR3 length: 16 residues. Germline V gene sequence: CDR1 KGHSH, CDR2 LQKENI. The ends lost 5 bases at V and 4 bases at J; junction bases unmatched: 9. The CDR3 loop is CASSDGTGARPDTQYF. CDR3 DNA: TGTGCCAGCTCAGACGGGACAGGGGCGAGGCCAGATACGCAGTATTTT. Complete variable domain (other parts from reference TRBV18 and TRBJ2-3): NAGVMQNPRHLVRRRGQEARLRCSPMKGHSHVYWYRQLPEEGLKFMVYLQKENIIDESGMPKERFSAEFPKEGPSILRIQQVVRGDSAAYFCASSDGTGARPDTQYFGPGTRLTVL.

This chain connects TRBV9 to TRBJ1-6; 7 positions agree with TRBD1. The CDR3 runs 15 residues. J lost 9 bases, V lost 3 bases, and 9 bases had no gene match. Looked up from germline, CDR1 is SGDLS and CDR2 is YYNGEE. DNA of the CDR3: TGTGCCAGCAGCGGACAGGGTTCAATGAGTTCACCCCTCCACTTT. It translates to CASSGQGSMSSPLHF. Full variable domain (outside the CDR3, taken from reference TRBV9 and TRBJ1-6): DSGVTQTPKHLITATGQRVTLRCSPRSGDLSVYWYQQSLDQGLQFLIQYYNGEERAKGNILERFSAQQFPDLHSELNLSSLELGDSALYFCASSGQGSMSSPLHFGNGTRLTVT.

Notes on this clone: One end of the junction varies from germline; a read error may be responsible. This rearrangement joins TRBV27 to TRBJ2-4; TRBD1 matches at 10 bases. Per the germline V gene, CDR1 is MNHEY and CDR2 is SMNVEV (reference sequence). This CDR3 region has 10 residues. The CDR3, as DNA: TGTGCCAGCAGTCCGGGACAGGGGAGGTTC. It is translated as CASSPGQGRF.

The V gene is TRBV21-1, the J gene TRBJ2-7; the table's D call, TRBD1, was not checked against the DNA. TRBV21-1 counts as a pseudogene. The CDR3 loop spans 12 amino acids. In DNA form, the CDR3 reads TGTGCCAGCAGCGACAGGGAAAGCGAGCAGTACTTC. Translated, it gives CASSDRESEQYF.

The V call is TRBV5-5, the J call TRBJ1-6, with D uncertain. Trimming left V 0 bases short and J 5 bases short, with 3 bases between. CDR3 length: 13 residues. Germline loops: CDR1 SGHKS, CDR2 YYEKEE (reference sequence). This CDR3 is CASSLADNSPLHF. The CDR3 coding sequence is TGTGCCAGCAGCTTGGCGGATAATTCACCCCTCCACTTT.

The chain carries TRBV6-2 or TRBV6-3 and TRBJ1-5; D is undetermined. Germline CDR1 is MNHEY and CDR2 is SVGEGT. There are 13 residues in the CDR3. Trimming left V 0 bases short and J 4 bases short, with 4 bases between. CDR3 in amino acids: CASSYSQNQPQHF. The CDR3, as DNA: TGTGCCAGCAGTTACTCGCAGAATCAGCCCCAGCATTTT.

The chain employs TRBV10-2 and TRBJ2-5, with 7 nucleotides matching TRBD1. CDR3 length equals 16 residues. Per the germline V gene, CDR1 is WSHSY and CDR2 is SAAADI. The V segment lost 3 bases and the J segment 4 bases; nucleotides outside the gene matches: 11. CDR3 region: CASSDPGTVLSETQYF. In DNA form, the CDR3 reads TGCGCCAGCAGTGACCCCGGGACAGTTTTGTCAGAGACCCAGTACTTC.

This chain's CDR3 is CASSFGQVGEKLFF. The CDR3 region has the DNA TGTGCCAGCAGCTTCGGACAGGTTGGAGAAAAACTGTTTTTT. V is TRBV6-2 or TRBV6-3 and J is TRBJ1-4; TRBD1 matches at 7 bases. Trimming took 6 bases from V and 8 from J; bases not matched to a gene: 9. This CDR3 has 14 residues. Germline V gene lookup returns CDR1 MNHEY and CDR2 SVGEGT.

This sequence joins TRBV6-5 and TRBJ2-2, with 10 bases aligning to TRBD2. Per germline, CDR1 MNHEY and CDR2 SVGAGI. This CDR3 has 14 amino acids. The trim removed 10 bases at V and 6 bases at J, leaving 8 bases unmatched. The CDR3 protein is CAIGGLAGAGELFF. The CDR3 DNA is TGTGCCATAGGGGGCCTAGCGGGAGCCGGGGAGCTGTTTTTT.

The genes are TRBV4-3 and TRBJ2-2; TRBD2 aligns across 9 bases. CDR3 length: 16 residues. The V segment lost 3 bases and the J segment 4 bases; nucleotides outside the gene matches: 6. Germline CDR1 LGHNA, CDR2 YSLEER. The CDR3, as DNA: TGCGCCAGCAGCCACGGGACTAGCTTGGGCACCGGGGAGCTGTTTTTT. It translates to CASSHGTSLGTGELFF.

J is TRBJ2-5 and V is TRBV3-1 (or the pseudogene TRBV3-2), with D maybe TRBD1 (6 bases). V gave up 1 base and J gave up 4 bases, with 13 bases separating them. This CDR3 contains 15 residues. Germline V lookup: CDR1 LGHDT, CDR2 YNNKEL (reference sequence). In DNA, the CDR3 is TGTGCCAGCAGCCAAGGAGGGGGTTTTGGAGAGACCCAGTACTTC. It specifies CASSQGGGFGETQYF.

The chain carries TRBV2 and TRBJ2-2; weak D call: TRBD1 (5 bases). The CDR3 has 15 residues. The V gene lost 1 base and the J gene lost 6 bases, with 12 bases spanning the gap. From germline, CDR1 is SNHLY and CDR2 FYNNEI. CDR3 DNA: TGTGCCAGCAGTGAAGGCAGGGTCCCCTCCGGGGAGCTGTTTTTT. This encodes CASSEGRVPSGELFF. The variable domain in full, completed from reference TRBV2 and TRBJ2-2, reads EPEVTQTPSHQVTQMGQEVILRCVPISNHLYFYWYRQILGQKVEFLVSFYNNEISEKSEIFDDQFSVERPDGSNFTLKIRSTKLEDSAMYFCASSEGRVPSGELFFGEGSRLTVL.

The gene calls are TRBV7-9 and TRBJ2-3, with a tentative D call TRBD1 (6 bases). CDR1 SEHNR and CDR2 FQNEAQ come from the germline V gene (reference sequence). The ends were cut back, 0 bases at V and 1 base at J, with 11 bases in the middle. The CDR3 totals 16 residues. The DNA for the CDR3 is TGTGCCAGCAGCTTAGCGCCAGGGGCTGGCACAGATACGCAGTATTTT. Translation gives CASSLAPGAGTDTQYF.

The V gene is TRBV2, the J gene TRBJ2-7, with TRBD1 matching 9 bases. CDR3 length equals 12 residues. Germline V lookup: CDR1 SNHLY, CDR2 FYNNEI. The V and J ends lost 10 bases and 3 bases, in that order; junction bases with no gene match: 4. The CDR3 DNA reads TGTGCCACTTCGGGACAGGGCTACGAGCAGTACTTC. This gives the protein CATSGQGYEQYF.

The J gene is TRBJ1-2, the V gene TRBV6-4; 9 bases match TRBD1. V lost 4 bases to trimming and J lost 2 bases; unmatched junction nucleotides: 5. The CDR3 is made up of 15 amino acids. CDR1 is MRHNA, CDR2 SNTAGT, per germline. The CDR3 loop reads CASSVDTGGNYGYTF. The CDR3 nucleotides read TGTGCCAGCAGTGTCGACACAGGGGGCAACTATGGCTACACCTTC.

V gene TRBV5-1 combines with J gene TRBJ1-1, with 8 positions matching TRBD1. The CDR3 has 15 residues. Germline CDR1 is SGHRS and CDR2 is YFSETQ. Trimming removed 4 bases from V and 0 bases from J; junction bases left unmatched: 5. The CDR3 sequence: CASSPTTGVNTEAFF. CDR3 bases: TGCGCCAGCAGCCCTACGACAGGGGTGAACACTGAAGCTTTCTTT.

The CDR3 nucleotides read TGTGCCAGCAGCTCCGTACTAGCGTTTTCTCAGTTCTTC. Its protein product is CASSSVLAFSQFF. This rearrangement joins TRBV11-2 to TRBJ2-1; 7 bases map to TRBD2. Germline V lookup: CDR1 SGHAT, CDR2 FQNNGV. V dropped 4 bases and J dropped 13; count of bases not matched to a gene: 10. CDR3 length: 13 residues.

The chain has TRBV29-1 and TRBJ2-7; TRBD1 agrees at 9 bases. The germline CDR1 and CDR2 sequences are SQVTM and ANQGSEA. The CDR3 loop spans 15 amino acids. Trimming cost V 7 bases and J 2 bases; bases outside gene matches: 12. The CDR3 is CSATPPGQGTYEQYF. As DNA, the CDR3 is TGCAGCGCAACTCCTCCGGGACAGGGAACCTACGAGCAGTACTTC.

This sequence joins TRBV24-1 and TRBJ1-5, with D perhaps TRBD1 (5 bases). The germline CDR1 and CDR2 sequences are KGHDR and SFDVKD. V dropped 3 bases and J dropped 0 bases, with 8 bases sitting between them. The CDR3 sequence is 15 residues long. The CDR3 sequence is CATSDQGLSNQPQHF. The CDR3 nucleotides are TGTGCCACCAGTGATCAGGGTCTTAGCAATCAGCCCCAGCATTTT.

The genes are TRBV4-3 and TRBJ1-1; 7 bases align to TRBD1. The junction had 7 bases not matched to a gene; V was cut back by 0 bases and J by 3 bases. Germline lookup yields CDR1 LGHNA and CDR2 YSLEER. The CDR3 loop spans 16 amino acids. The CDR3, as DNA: TGCGCCAGCAGCCAAGATCTAAGACAGGGCCACACTGAAGCTTTCTTT. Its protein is CASSQDLRQGHTEAFF.

CDR3 bases: TGTGCCAGCAAGTCGCGGGGCTTGAACACTGAAGCTTTCTTT. Amino acids: CASKSRGLNTEAFF. V is TRBV6-5 and J is TRBJ1-1; a weak D match, TRBD1 (5 bases). The CDR3 totals 14 residues. The ends were cut back, 7 bases at V and 0 bases at J, with 12 bases in the middle. Looked up from germline, CDR1 is MNHEY and CDR2 is SVGAGI.

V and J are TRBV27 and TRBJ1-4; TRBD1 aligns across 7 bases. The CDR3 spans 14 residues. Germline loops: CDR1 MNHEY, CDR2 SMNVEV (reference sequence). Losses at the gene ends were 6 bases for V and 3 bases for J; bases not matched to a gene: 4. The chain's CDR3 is CASSRGQPNEKLFF. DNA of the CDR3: TGTGCCAGCAGCCGGGGACAGCCTAATGAAAAACTGTTTTTT.